This T cell receptor (beta chain) was obtained from a study of blood T cell repertoires in COVID-19. Study summary: COVID-19 samples, acute and convalescent, were from the United States, Italy and Spain. T cells, B-cell-depleted T cells, or PBMCs supplied cDNA or gDNA.

The CDR3 runs to 14 residues. With 7 bases clipped from V and 4 bases from J, the junction kept 8 bases outside the gene matches. Germline V gene sequence: CDR1 SGDLS, CDR2 YYNGEE. Original processing notes: Nucleated cell number was recorded as an estimate derived from reference gene primer amplification. Generated by immunoSEQ multiplex PCR, the TCRdb table keeps only in-frame clones and is missing some. That table gives V, J and clone size, and the DNA gave D and trimming. The repertoire consists of 100,000 or so clones, with approximately 84% occurring once and the leading ten covering around a sixth.

V and J are TRBV9 and TRBJ1-2; 9 bases are a match to TRBD1. This receptor was taken from a woman aged 55-69 years with acute or convalescent COVID-19. The material sequenced was peripheral blood. The CDR3 DNA reads TGTGCCAGCGGCCTGGGACAGGGTTCCTATGGCTACACCTTC. Amino acid sequence: CASGLGQGSYGYTF.